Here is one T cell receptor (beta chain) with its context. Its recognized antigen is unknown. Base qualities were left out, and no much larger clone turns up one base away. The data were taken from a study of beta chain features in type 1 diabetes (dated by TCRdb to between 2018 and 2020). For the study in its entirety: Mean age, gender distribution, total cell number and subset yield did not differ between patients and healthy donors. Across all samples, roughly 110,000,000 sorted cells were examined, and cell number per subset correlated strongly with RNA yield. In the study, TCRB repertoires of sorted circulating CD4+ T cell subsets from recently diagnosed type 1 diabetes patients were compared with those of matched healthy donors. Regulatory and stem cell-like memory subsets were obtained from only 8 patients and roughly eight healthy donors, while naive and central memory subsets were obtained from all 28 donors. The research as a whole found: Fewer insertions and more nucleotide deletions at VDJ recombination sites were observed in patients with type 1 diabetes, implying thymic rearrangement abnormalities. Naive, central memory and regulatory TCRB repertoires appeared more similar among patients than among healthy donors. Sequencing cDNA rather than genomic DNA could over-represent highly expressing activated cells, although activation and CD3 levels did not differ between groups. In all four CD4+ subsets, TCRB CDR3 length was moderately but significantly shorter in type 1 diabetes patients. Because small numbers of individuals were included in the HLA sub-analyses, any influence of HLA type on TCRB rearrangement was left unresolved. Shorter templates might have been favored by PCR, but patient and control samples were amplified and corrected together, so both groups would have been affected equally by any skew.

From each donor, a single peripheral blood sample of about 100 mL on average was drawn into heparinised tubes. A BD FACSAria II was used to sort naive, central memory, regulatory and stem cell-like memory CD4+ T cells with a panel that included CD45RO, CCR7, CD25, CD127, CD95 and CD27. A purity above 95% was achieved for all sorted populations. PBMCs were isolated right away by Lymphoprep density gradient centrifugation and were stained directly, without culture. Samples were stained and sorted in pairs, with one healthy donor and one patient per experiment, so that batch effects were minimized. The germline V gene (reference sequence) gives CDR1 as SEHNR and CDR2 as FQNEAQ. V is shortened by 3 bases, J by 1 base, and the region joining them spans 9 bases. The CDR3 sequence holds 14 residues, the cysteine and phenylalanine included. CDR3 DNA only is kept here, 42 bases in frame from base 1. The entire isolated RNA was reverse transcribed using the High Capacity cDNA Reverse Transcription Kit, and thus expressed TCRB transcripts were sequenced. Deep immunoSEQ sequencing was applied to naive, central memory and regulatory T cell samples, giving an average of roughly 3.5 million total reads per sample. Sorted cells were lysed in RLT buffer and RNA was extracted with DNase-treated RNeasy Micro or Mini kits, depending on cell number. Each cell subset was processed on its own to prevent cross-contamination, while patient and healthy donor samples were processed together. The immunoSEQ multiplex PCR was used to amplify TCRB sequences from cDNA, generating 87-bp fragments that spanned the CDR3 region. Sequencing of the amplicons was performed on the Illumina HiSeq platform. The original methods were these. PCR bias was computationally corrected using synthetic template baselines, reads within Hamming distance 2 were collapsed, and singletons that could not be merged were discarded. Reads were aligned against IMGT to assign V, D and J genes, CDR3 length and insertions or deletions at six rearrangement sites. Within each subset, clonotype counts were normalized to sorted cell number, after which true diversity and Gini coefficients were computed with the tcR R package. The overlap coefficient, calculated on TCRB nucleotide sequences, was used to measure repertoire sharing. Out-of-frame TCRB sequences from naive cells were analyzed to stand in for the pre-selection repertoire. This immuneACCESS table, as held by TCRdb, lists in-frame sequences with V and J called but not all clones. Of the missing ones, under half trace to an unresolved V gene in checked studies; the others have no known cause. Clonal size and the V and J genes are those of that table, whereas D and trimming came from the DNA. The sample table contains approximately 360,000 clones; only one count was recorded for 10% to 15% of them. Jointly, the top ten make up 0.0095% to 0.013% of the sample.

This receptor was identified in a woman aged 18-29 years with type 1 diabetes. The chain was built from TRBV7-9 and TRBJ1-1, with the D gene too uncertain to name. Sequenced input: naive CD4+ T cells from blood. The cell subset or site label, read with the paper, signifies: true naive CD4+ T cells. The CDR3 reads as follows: CASSFETTNTEAFF. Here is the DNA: TGTGCCAGCAGCTTTGAAACAACGAACACTGAAGCTTTCTTT.